This T cell receptor (beta chain) was profiled in a study of cytomegalovirus exposure and HLA in healthy donors. As for the study in general: In a later analysis, it was reported that the 90 to 150 validation repertoires had been produced on the same platform as the 600 to 850 repertoires belonging to the first cohort. Findings and limits, study-wide: Researchers counted around 180 TCR beta chains as cytomegalovirus-associated.

Assay: immunoSEQ multiplex PCR; the TCRdb copy retains only in-frame clones and omits some. Here the sample spans around 300,000 clones, approximately 90% being singletons. The CDR3 consists of 14 residues. Trimming cost V 6 bases and J 2 bases; bases outside gene matches: 10. CDR1 and CDR2 (germline): SQVTM, ANQGSEA. Among the approximately 130 subjects of the validation cohort, separate from the roughly 600-subject first cohort, were the donors. Notes on this clone: Its antigen is unknown.

The TCR originated in a woman aged 25 to 39 in good health and CMV-seropositive. Source material: PBMCs. The V and J genes are TRBV29-1 and TRBJ2-7; the match to TRBD1 covers 7 bases. For the CDR3, the DNA is TGCAGCGTCAAAAGGGACAGTATCCCCTACGAGCAGTACTTC. Amino acid sequence: CSVKRDSIPYEQYF.